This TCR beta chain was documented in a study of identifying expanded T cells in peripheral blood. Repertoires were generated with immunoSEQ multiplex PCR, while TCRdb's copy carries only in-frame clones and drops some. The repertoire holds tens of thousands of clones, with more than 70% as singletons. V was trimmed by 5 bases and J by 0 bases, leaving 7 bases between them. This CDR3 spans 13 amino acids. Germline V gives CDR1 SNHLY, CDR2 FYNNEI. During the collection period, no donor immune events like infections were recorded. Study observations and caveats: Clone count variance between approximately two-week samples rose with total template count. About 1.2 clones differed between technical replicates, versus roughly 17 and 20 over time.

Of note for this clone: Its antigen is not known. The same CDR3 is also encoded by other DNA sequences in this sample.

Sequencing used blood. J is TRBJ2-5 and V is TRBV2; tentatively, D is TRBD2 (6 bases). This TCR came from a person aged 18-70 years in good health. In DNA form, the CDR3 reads TGTGCCAGCAGTCGGGACTACCAAGAGACCCAGTACTTC. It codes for CASSRDYQETQYF.